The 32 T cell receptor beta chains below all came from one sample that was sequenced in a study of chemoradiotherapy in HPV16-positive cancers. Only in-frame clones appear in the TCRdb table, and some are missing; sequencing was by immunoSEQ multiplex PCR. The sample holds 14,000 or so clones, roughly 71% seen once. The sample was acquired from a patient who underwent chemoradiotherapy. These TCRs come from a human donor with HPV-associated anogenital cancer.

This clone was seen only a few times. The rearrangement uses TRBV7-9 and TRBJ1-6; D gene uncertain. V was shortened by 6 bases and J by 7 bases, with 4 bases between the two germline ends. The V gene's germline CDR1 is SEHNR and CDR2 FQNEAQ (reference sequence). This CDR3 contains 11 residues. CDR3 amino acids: CASSSNSPLHF. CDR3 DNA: TGTGCCAGCAGTTCGAATTCACCCCTCCACTTT.

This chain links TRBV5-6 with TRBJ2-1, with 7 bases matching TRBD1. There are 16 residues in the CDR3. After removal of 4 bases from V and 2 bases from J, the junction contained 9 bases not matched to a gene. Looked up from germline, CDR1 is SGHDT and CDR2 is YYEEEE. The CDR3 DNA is TGTGCCAGCAGCAAGTTGACAGGGCGCGCCTACAATGAGCAGTTCTTC. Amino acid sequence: CASSKLTGRAYNEQFF. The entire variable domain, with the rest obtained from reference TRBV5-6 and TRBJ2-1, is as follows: DAGVTQSPTHLIKTRGQQVTLRCSPKSGHDTVSWYQQALGQGPQFIFQYYEEEERQRGNFPDRFSGHQFPNYSSELNVNALLLGDSALYLCASSKLTGRAYNEQFFGPGTRLTVL.

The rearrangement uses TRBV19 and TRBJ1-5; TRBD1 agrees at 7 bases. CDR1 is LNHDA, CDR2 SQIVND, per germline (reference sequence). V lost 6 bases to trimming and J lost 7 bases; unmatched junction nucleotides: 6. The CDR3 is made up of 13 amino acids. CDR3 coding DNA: TGTGCCAGTAGCCTCCGACAGGGACAGCCCCAGCATTTT. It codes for CASSLRQGQPQHF.

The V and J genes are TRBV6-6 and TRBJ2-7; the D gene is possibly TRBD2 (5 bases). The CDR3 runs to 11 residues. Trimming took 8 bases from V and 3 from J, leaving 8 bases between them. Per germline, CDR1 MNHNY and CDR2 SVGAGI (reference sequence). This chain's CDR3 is CASQGGYEQYF. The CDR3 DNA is TGTGCCAGCCAAGGAGGCTACGAGCAGTACTTC.

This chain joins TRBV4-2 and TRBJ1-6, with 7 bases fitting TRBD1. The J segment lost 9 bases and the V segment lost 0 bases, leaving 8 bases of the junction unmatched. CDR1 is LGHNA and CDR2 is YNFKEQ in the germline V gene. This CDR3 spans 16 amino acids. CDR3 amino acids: CASSQDSHRGSSPLHF. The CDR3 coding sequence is TGTGCCAGCAGCCAAGATAGTCACAGGGGTAGTTCACCCCTCCACTTT.

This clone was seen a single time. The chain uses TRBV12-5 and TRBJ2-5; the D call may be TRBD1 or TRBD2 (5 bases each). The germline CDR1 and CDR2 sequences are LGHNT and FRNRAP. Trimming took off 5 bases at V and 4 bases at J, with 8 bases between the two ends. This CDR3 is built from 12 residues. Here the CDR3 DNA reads TGTGCTAGTGGTCGGGGCCTAGAGACCCAGTACTTC. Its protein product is CASGRGLETQYF.

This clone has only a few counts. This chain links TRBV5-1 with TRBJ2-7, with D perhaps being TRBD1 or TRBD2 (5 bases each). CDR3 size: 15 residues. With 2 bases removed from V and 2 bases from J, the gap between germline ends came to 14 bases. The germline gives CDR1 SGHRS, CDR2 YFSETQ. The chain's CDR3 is CASSFGTTAAYEQYF. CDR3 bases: TGCGCCAGCAGCTTCGGGACGACCGCCGCCTACGAGCAGTACTTC.

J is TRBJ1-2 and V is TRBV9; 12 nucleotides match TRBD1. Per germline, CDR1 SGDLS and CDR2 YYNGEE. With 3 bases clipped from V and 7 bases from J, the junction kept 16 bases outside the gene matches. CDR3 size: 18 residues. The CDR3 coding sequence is TGTGCCAGCAGCGAGGGGGACAGGGGGCGATATTCCTGGTTTGGCTACACCTTC. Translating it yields CASSEGDRGRYSWFGYTF.

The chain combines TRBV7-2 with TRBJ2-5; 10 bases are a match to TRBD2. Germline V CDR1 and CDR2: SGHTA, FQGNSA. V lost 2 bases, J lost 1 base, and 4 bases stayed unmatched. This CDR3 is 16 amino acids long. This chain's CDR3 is CASSLSSGGGQETQYF. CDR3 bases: TGTGCCAGCAGCTTATCTAGCGGGGGCGGCCAAGAGACCCAGTACTTC. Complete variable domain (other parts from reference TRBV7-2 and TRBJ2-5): GAGVSQSPSNKVTEKGKDVELRCDPISGHTALYWYRQSLGQGLEFLIYFQGNSAPDKSGLPSDRFSAERTGGSVSTLTIQRTQQEDSAVYLCASSLSSGGGQETQYFGPGTRLLVL.

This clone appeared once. Here the CDR3 DNA reads TGTGCCAGCAGCTCCGGGACAGGGGGTCTTGTAGGCTACACCTTC. Translating gives CASSSGTGGLVGYTF. The rearrangement uses TRBV27 and TRBJ1-2; 11 positions agree with TRBD1. V shed 6 bases and J 8 bases; nucleotides not matched to a gene: 11. This CDR3 spans 15 amino acids. Germline CDR1 and CDR2: MNHEY and SMNVEV (reference sequence).

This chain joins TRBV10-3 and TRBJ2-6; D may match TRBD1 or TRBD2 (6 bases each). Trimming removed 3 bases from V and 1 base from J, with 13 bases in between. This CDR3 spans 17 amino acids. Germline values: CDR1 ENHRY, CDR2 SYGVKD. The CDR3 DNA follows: TGTGCCATCAGTGACACCAGGGGAGGATCTGGGGCCAACGTCCTGACTTTC. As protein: CAISDTRGGSGANVLTF.

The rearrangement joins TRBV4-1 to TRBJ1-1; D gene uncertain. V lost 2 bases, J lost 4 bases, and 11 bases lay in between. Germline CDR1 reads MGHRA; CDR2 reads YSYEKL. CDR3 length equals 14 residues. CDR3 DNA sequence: TGCGCCAGCAGCCAACCGGGGAAGGGCACTGAAGCTTTCTTT. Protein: CASSQPGKGTEAFF.

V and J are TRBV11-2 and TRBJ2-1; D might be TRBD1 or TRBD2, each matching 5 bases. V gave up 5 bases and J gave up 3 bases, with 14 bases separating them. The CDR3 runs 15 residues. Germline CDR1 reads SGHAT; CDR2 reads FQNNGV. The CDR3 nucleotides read TGTGCCAGCAGCAAACTGAGGGGCCTCTACAATGAGCAGTTCTTC. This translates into CASSKLRGLYNEQFF.

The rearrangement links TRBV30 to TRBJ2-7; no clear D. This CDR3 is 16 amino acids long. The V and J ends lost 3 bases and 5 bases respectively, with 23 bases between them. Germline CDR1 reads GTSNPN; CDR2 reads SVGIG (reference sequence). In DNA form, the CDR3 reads TGTGCCTGGAGAACCCCGTACCGGGCCAGCCACCACGAGCAGTACTTC. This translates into CAWRTPYRASHHEQYF.

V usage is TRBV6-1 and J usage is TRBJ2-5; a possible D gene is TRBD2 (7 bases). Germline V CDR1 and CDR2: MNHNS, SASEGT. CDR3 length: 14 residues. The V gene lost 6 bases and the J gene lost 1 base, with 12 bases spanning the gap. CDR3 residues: CASSQGGAQETQYF. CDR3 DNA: TGTGCCAGCAGCCAAGGGGGGGCCCAAGAGACCCAGTACTTC.

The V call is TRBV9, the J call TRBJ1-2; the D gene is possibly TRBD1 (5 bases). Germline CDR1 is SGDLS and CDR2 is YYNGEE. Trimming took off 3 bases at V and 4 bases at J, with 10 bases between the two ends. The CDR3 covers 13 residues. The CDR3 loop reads CASSEPGTYGYTF. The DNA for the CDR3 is TGTGCCAGCAGCGAGCCCGGGACCTATGGCTACACCTTC.

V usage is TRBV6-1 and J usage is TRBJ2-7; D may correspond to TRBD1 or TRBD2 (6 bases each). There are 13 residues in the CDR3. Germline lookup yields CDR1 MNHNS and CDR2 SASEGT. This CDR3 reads CASTPGAENEQYF. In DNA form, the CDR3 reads TGTGCATCTACGCCGGGGGCGGAGAACGAGCAGTACTTC.

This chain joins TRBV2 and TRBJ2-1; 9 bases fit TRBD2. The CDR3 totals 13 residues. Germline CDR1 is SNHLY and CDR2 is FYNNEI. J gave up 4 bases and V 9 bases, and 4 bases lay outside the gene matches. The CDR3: CASQRGAYNEQFF. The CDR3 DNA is TGTGCCAGTCAGCGGGGGGCTTACAATGAGCAGTTCTTC.

The CDR3 nucleotides read TGTGCCAGCAGCTTAGATTCCCCCGACGAGCAGTACTTC. The encoded protein is CASSLDSPDEQYF. The rearrangement joins TRBV11-2 to TRBJ2-7, with D unclear. Germline values: CDR1 SGHAT, CDR2 FQNNGV. V was shortened by 0 bases and J by 5 bases, with 8 bases between the two germline ends. The CDR3 has 13 amino acids. Full variable domain (rest looked up from reference TRBV11-2 and TRBJ2-7): EAGVAQSPRYKIIEKRQSVAFWCNPISGHATLYWYQQILGQGPKLLIQFQNNGVVDDSQLPKDRFSAERLKGVDSTLKIQPAKLEDSAVYLCASSLDSPDEQYFGPGTRLTVT.

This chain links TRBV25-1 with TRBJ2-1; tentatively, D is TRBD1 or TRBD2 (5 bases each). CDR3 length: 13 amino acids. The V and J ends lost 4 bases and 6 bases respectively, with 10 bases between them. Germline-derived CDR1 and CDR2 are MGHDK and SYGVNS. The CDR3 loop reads CASSAGTGNEQFF. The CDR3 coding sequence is TGTGCCAGCAGTGCTGGGACGGGCAATGAGCAGTTCTTC.

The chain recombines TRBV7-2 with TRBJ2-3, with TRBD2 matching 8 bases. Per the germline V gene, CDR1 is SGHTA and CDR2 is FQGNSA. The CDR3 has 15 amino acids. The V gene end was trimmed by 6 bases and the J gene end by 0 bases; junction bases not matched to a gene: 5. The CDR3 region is CASSRRGGSTDTQYF. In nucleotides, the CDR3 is TGTGCCAGCAGTAGACGGGGGGGGAGCACAGATACGCAGTATTTT.

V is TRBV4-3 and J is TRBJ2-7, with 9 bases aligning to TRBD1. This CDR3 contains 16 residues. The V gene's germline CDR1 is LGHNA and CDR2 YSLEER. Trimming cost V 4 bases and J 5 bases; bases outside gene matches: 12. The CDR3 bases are TGCGCCAGCAGCCGAGCTGCGGGACAGGGCTTCGACGAGCAGTACTTC. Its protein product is CASSRAAGQGFDEQYF.

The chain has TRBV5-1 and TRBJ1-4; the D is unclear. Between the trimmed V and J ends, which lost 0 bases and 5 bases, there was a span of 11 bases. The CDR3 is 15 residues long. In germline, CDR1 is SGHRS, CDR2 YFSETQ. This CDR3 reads CASSLASGRNEKLFF. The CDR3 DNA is TGCGCCAGCAGCTTGGCGTCAGGCCGAAATGAAAAACTGTTTTTT.

This CDR3 reads CASSLERGNTGELFF. The CDR3 region has the DNA TGTGCCAGCAGCCTCGAGCGGGGAAACACCGGGGAGCTGTTTTTT. The genes are TRBV7-9 and TRBJ2-2, with 7 bases aligning to TRBD2. J gave up 2 bases and V 5 bases, and 5 bases lay outside the gene matches. The length of the CDR3 is 15 residues. CDR1 and CDR2 from the germline V gene are SEHNR and FQNEAQ (reference sequence).

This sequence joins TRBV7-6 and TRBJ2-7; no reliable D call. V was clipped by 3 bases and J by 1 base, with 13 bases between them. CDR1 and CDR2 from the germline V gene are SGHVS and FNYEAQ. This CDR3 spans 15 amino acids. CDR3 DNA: TGTGCCAGCAGCTTGCGTGAAATCGGATCCTACGAGCAGTACTTC. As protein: CASSLREIGSYEQYF.

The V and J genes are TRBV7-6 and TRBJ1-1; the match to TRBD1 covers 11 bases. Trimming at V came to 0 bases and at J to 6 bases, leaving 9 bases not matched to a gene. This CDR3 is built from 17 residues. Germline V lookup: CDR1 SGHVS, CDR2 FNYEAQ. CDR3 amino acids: CASSLAPAGQGGSEAFF. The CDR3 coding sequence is TGTGCCAGCAGCTTAGCGCCCGCGGGACAGGGGGGCTCTGAAGCTTTCTTT.

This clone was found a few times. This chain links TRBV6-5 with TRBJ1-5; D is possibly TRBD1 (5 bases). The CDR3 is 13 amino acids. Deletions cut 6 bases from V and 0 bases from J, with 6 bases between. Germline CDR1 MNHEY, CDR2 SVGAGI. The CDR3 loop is CASRDNSNQPQHF. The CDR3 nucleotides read TGTGCCAGCAGGGACAATAGCAATCAGCCCCAGCATTTT.

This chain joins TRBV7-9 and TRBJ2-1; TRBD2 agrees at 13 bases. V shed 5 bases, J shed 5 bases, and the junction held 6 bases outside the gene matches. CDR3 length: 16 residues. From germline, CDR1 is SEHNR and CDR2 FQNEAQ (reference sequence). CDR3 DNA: TGTGCCAGCAGCCTAAGACTAGCGGGGGGTCACAATGAGCAGTTCTTC. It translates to CASSLRLAGGHNEQFF.

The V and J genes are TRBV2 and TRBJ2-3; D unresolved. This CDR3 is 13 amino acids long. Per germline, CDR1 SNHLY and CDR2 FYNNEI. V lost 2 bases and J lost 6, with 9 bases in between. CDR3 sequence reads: CASSERLVDTQYF. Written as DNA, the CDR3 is TGTGCCAGCAGTGAAAGGCTAGTCGATACGCAGTATTTT.

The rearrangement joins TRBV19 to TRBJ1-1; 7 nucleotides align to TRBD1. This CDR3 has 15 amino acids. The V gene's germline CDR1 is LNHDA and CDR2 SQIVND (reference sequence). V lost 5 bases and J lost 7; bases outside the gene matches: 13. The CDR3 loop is CASSATIRGVDEAFF. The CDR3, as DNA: TGTGCCAGTAGTGCCACGATCAGGGGGGTGGATGAAGCTTTCTTT.

The CDR3 DNA reads as TGTGCCAGCAGTTGGAGCGGGGGGGCCTCCGCCAATGAGCAGTTCTTC. This codes for CASSWSGGASANEQFF. The V gene is TRBV6-5, the J gene TRBJ2-1; 10 bases agree with TRBD2. Unmatched junction bases numbered 9, after V lost 4 bases and J lost 6 bases. This CDR3 has 16 residues. The germline V gene has CDR1 MNHEY and CDR2 SVGAGI.

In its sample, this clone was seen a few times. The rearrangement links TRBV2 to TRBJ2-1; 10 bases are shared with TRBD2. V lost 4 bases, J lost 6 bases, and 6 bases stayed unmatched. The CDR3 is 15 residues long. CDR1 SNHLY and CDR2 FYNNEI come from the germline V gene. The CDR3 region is CASSVGLAGVNEQFF. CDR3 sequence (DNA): TGTGCCAGCAGTGTTGGGCTAGCGGGGGTCAATGAGCAGTTCTTC.